Shown below are 15 T cell receptor beta chains from a single sample sequenced in a study of monozygotic twins with cystic fibrosis. The protocol was immunoSEQ multiplex PCR, while the TCRdb copy is restricted to in-frame clones and leaves out a portion. The top ten clones hold about 1.6% of a sample with just under 20,000 clones, around 90% of them seen once. Sequencing was done on a sample of blood. The receptors derive from a girl aged 2-10 years with cystic fibrosis.

This clone is medium-sized by share. The V and J genes are TRBV14 and TRBJ2-5, with 7 nucleotides matching TRBD1. Germline assignment: CDR1 SGHDN and CDR2 FVKESK. J was trimmed by 4 bases and V by 7 bases; bases with no gene match: 3. The CDR3 consists of 12 residues. This chain's CDR3 is CASNRGGETQYF. As DNA, the CDR3 is TGTGCCAGCAACAGGGGTGGAGAGACCCAGTACTTC.

CDR3: CASSAGPGYEQYF. CDR3 sequence (DNA): TGTGCCAGCAGCGCTGGACCCGGCTACGAGCAGTACTTC. The J gene is TRBJ2-7, the V gene TRBV9; no firm D call. The V gene's germline CDR1 is SGDLS and CDR2 YYNGEE. The CDR3 contains 13 residues. V was pared by 3 bases and J by 3 bases, with 10 bases between.

This chain connects TRBV10-3 to TRBJ2-5, with 8 bases matching TRBD2. CDR1 and CDR2 (germline): ENHRY, SYGVKD. The CDR3 spans 14 residues. The V segment lost 7 bases and the J segment 2 bases; nucleotides outside the gene matches: 6. The CDR3 sequence is CAIKSGSLQETQYF. CDR3 bases: TGTGCCATCAAGAGCGGGAGTTTACAAGAGACCCAGTACTTC.

The chain has TRBV11-2 and TRBJ2-7, with 11 nucleotides matching TRBD2. The CDR3 spans 16 residues. With 2 bases clipped from V and 4 bases from J, the junction kept 7 bases outside the gene matches. The germline V gene has CDR1 SGHAT and CDR2 FQNNGV. CDR3: CASSLQRLAGLYEQYF. DNA of the CDR3: TGTGCCAGCAGCTTACAGAGACTAGCGGGATTGTACGAGCAGTACTTC.

The chain uses TRBV5-4 and TRBJ2-2; 13 bases match TRBD2. Per germline, CDR1 SGHNT and CDR2 YYREEE (reference sequence). V was pared by 0 bases and J by 4 bases, with 9 bases of the junction left unmatched. The CDR3 loop spans 19 amino acids. The CDR3 coding sequence is TGTGCCAGCAGCTTGGAAGGACTAGCGGGGGCCCCGGGCACCGGGGAGCTGTTTTTT. It encodes CASSLEGLAGAPGTGELFF.

The chain employs TRBV19 and TRBJ1-5; unclear D gene. CDR1 is LNHDA and CDR2 is SQIVND in the germline V gene (reference sequence). This CDR3 is built from 16 residues. The V end was cut by 6 bases, the J end by 1 base, with 16 bases between. The CDR3, as DNA: TGTGCCAGTAGGGGATTTCTTCCGAGGAGCAATCAGCCCCAGCATTTT. It encodes CASRGFLPRSNQPQHF.

The genes are TRBV5-6 and TRBJ2-7; 9 bases match TRBD1. Germline loops: CDR1 SGHDT, CDR2 YYEEEE. The CDR3 totals 16 residues. Trimming took 3 bases from V and 2 from J; bases not matched to a gene: 9. The CDR3 sequence is CASSWARQGVTYEQYF. Written as DNA, the CDR3 is TGTGCCAGCAGCTGGGCGCGACAGGGGGTTACCTACGAGCAGTACTTC. The whole variable domain, remainder taken from reference TRBV5-6 and TRBJ2-7, is DAGVTQSPTHLIKTRGQQVTLRCSPKSGHDTVSWYQQALGQGPQFIFQYYEEEERQRGNFPDRFSGHQFPNYSSELNVNALLLGDSALYLCASSWARQGVTYEQYFGPGTRLTVT.

This chain joins TRBV5-1 and TRBJ2-4, with a weak D call TRBD1 (5 bases). Germline loops: CDR1 SGHRS, CDR2 YFSETQ. Trimming removed 2 bases from V and 2 bases from J, with 17 bases in between. The CDR3 totals 17 residues. The CDR3 nucleotides read TGCGCCAGCAGCTTCCAGGGTCCGGTAGGGCCCAAAAACATTCAGTACTTC. Its protein product is CASSFQGPVGPKNIQYF.

This clone was counted a single time. V is TRBV5-1 and J is TRBJ1-5, with 8 bases aligning to TRBD1. The CDR3 consists of 15 residues. Germline V gives CDR1 SGHRS, CDR2 YFSETQ. Losses at the gene ends were 0 bases for V and 4 bases for J; bases not matched to a gene: 3. The CDR3, as DNA: TGCGCCAGCAGCTTGGGGACAGGGCCGAATCAGCCCCAGCATTTT. This encodes CASSLGTGPNQPQHF.

The V and J genes are TRBV6-1 and TRBJ2-1; 7 bases are a match to TRBD2. Germline V gene data show CDR1 as MNHNS and CDR2 as SASEGT. This CDR3 contains 16 residues. Losses at the gene ends were 0 bases for V and 3 bases for J; bases not matched to a gene: 5. CDR3 in DNA: TGTGCCAGCAGTGAAGCGCCCAGCGGGGACTACAATGAGCAGTTCTTC. This translates into CASSEAPSGDYNEQFF.

The chain has TRBV5-1 and TRBJ2-3, with D possibly being TRBD1 or TRBD2 (6 bases each). The CDR3 is 15 residues long. The V gene lost 3 bases and the J gene lost 6 bases, with 17 bases spanning the gap. Looked up from germline, CDR1 is SGHRS and CDR2 is YFSETQ. As DNA, the CDR3 is TGCGCCAGCAGCTCTCGGGGGCCTGGGGCCGATACGCAGTATTTT. It yields the protein CASSSRGPGADTQYF.

The chain combines TRBV18 with TRBJ2-5, with D maybe TRBD2 (6 bases). Germline V gene data show CDR1 as KGHSH and CDR2 as LQKENI. This CDR3 is built from 14 residues. V shed 3 bases and J shed 4 bases, with 12 bases lying between them. The CDR3 DNA reads as TGTGCCAGCTCACCTCTAGAGGGAGGAGAGACCCAGTACTTC. This translates into CASSPLEGGETQYF.

The rearrangement joins TRBV18 to TRBJ2-3, with 8 bases fitting TRBD2. Germline CDR1 and CDR2: KGHSH and LQKENI. J was trimmed by 1 base and V by 1 base; bases with no gene match: 1. CDR3 size: 15 residues. The CDR3 nucleotides read TGTGCCAGCTCACCACGGCGGGGGGGCACAGATACGCAGTATTTT. It encodes CASSPRRGGTDTQYF. Based on the CDR3 plus reference TRBV18 and TRBJ2-3, the full variable domain is NAGVMQNPRHLVRRRGQEARLRCSPMKGHSHVYWYRQLPEEGLKFMVYLQKENIIDESGMPKERFSAEFPKEGPSILRIQQVVRGDSAAYFCASSPRRGGTDTQYFGPGTRLTVL.

This chain joins TRBV27 and TRBJ1-2; D may be TRBD1 (6 bases). Germline V gene sequence: CDR1 MNHEY, CDR2 SMNVEV (reference sequence). V gave up 2 bases and J gave up 4 bases, with 14 bases separating them. CDR3 size: 15 residues. The CDR3 DNA reads as TGTGCCAGCAGTTTAATCCCAGGGGAGGGCTATGGCTACACCTTC. This gives the protein CASSLIPGEGYGYTF.

The chain has TRBV27 and TRBJ1-1; D gene ambiguous. The length of the CDR3 is 15 residues. V shed 3 bases and J shed 4 bases, with 15 bases lying between them. Germline assignment: CDR1 MNHEY and CDR2 SMNVEV (reference sequence). The CDR3 DNA follows: TGTGCCAGCAGTTTGGGCCCTGGGAGGTCCACTGAAGCTTTCTTT. It yields the protein CASSLGPGRSTEAFF.